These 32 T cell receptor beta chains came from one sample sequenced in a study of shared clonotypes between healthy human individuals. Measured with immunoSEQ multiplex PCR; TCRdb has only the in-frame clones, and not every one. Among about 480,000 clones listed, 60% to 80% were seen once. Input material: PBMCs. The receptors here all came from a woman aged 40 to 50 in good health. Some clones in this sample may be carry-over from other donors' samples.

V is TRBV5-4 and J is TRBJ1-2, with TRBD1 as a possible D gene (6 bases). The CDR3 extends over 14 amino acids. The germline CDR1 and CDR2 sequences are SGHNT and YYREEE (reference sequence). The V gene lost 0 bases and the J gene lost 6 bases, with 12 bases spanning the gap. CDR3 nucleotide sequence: TGTGCCAGCAGCTTGGACCAGGGGCAGGATGGCTACACCTTC. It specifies CASSLDQGQDGYTF. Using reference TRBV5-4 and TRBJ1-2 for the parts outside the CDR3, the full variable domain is ETGVTQSPTHLIKTRGQQVTLRCSSQSGHNTVSWYQQALGQGPQFIFQYYREEENGRGNFPPRFSGLQFPNYSSELNVNALELDDSALYLCASSLDQGQDGYTFGSGTRLTVV.

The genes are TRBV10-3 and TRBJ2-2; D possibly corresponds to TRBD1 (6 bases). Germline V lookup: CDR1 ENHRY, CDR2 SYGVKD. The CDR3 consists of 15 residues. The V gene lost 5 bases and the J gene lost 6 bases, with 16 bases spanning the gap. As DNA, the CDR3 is TGTGCCATCAGTACGGCGGCAGGGGTGTCCGGGGAGCTGTTTTTT. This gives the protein CAISTAAGVSGELFF.

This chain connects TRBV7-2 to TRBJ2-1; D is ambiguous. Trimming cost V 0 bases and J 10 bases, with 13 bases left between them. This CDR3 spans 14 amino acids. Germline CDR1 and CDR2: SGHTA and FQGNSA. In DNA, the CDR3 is TGTGCCAGCAGCTTAGCCCACCTCTCCTACGAGCAGTTCTTC. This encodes CASSLAHLSYEQFF.

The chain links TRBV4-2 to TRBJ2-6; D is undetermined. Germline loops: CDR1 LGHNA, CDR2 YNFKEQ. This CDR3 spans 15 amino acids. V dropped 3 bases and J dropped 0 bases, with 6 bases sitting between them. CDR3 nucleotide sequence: TGTGCCAGCAGCCAGACCATCTCTGGGGCCAACGTCCTGACTTTC. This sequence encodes CASSQTISGANVLTF.

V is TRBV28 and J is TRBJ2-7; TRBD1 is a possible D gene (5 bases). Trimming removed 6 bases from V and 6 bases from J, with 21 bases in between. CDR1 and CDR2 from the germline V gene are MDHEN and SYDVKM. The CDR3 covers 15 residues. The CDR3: CASRGSGRGYIEQYF. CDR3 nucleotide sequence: TGTGCCAGCAGAGGGTCAGGAAGGGGATATATCGAGCAGTACTTC.

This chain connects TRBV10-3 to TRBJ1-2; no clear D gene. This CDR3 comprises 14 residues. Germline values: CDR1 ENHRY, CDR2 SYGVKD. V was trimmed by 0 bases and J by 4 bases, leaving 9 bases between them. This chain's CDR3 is CAISESGRPYGYTF. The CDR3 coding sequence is TGTGCCATCAGTGAGTCGGGCAGGCCCTATGGCTACACCTTC.

The CDR3 reads CASSIPSGSPFGDTQYF. For the CDR3, the DNA is TGTGCCAGTAGTATACCTAGCGGGAGTCCCTTTGGAGATACGCAGTATTTT. This chain joins TRBV19 and TRBJ2-3; 10 bases map to TRBD2. J gave up 5 bases and V 2 bases, and 10 bases lay outside the gene matches. CDR3 length equals 17 residues. Germline CDR1 LNHDA, CDR2 SQIVND (reference sequence).

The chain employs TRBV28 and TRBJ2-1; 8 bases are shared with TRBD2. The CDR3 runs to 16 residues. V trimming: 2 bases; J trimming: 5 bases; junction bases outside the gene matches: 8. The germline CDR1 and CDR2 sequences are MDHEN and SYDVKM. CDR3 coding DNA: TGTGCCAGCAGTTTAATGCCGGGAGGGGAGAACAATGAGCAGTTCTTC. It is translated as CASSLMPGGENNEQFF.

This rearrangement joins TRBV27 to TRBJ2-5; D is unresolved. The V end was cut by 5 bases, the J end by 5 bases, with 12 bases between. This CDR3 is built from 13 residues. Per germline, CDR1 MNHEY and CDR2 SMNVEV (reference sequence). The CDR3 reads CASSPAPRETQYF. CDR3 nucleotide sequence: TGTGCCAGCAGTCCCGCCCCTAGGGAGACCCAGTACTTC.

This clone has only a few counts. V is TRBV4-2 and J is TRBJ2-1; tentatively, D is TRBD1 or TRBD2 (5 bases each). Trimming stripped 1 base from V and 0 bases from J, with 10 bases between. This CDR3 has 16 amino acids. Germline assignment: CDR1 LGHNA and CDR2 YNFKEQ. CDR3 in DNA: TGTGCCAGCAGCCAAGGGGGGAGTGCCTCCTACAATGAGCAGTTCTTC. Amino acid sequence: CASSQGGSASYNEQFF.

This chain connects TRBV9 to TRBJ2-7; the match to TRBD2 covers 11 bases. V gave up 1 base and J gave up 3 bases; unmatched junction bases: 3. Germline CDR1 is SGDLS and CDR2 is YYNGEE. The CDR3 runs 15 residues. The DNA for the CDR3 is TGTGCCAGCAGCGTAACTAGCGGGAGTTTCTACGAGCAGTACTTC. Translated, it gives CASSVTSGSFYEQYF.

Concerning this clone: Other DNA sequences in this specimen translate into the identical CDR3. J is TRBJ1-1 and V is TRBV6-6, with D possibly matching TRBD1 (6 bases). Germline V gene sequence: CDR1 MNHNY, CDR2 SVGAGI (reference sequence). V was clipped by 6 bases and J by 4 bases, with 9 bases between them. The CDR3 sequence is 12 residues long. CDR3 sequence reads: CASRQGGTEAFF. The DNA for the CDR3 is TGTGCCAGCAGGCAAGGGGGCACTGAAGCTTTCTTT.

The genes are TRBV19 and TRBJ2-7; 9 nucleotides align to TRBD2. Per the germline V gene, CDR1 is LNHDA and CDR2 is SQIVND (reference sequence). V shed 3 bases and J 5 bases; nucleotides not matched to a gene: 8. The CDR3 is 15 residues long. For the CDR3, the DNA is TGTGCCAGTAGTATTTTCCGCGGGAGGGCCCACGAGCAGTACTTC. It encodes CASSIFRGRAHEQYF.

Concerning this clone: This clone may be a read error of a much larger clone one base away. This CDR3 reads CASSVVAGNTEELFF. The CDR3 coding sequence is TGTGCCAGCAGCGTAGTTGCGGGGAACACCGAGGAGCTGTTTTTT. The chain uses TRBV9 and TRBJ2-2, with D perhaps matching TRBD2 (6 bases). Germline CDR1 reads SGDLS; CDR2 reads YYNGEE. There are 15 residues in the CDR3.

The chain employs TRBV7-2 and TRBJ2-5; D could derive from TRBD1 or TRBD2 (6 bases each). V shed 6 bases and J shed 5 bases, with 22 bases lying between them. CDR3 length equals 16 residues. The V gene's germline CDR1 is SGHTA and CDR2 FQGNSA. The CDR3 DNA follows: TGTGCCAGCAGTCGGGGGCTGGCGGGGATGGGGGAGACCCAGTACTTC. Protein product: CASSRGLAGMGETQYF.

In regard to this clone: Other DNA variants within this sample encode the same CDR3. The DNA of the CDR3 is TGTGCCAGTTCGGGACAGGGTAACACTGAAGCTTTCTTT. Protein: CASSGQGNTEAFF. The chain joins TRBV19 to TRBJ1-1; 9 positions match TRBD1. Germline-derived CDR1 and CDR2 are LNHDA and SQIVND (reference sequence). V shed 8 bases and J 2 bases; nucleotides not matched to a gene: 3. The CDR3 sequence is 13 residues long.

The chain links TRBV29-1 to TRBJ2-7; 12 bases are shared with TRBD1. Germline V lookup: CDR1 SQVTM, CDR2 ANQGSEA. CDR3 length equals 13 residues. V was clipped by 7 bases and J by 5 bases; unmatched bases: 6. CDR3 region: CSATGQGAHEQYF. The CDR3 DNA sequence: TGCAGCGCCACGGGACAGGGGGCTCACGAGCAGTACTTC.

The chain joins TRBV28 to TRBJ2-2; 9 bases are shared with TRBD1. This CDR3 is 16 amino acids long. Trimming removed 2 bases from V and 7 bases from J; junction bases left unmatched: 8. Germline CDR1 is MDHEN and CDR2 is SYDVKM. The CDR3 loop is CASSLTGQGRGGELFF. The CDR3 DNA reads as TGTGCCAGCAGTTTAACGGGACAGGGACGCGGCGGGGAGCTGTTTTTT.

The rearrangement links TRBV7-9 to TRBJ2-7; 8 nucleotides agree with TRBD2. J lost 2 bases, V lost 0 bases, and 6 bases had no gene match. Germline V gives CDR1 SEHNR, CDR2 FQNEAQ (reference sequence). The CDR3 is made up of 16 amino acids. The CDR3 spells CASSLAPGLGPYEQYF. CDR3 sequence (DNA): TGTGCCAGCAGCTTAGCCCCGGGACTAGGGCCCTACGAGCAGTACTTC.

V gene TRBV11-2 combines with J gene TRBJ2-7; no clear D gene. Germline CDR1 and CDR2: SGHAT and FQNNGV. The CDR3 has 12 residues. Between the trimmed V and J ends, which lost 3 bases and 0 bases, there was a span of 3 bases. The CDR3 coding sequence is TGTGCCAGCAGCTTTAGCTCCTACGAGCAGTACTTC. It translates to CASSFSSYEQYF.

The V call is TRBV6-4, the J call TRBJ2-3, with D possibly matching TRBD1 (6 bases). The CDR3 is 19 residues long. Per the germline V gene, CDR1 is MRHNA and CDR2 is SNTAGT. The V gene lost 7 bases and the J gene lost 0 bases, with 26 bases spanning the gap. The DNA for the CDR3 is TGTGCCAGCATCGACGAGGGCCTGGACAGCGCAACTAGCACAGATACGCAGTATTTT. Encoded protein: CASIDEGLDSATSTDTQYF.

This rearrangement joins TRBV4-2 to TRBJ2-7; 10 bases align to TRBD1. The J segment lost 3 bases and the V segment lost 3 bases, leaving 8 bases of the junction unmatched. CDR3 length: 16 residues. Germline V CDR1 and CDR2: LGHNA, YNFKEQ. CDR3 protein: CASSQGTGVFLYEQYF. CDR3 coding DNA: TGTGCCAGCAGCCAGGGGACAGGGGTTTTCCTCTACGAGCAGTACTTC.

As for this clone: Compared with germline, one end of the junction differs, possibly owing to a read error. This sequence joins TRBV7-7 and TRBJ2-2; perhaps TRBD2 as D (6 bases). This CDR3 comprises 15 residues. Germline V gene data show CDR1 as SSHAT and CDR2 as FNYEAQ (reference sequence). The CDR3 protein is CASSGGQGSGGELFF. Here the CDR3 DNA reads TGTGCTAGCAGCGGAGGGCAGGGATCCGGCGGGGAGCTGTTTTTT.

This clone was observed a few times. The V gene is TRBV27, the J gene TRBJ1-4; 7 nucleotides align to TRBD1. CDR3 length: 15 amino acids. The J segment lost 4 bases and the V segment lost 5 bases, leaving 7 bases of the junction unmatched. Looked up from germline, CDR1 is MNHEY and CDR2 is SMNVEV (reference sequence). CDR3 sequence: CASSPTGQSNEKLFF. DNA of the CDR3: TGTGCCAGCAGTCCAACGGGACAGAGTAATGAAAAACTGTTTTTT.

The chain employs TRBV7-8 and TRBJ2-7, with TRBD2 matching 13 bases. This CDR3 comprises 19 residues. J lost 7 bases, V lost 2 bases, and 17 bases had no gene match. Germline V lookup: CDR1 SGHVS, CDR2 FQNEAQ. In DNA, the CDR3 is TGTGCCAGCAGCTTACGGGGGTTAATAGGACTAGCGGGAGTGAATGAGCAGTACTTC. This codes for CASSLRGLIGLAGVNEQYF.

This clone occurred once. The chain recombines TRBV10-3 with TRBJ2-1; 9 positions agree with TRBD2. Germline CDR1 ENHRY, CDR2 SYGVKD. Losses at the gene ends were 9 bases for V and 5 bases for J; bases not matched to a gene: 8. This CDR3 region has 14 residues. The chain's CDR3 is CAISFSGGNNEQFF. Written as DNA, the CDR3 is TGTGCCATTTCCTTTAGCGGGGGCAACAATGAGCAGTTCTTC.

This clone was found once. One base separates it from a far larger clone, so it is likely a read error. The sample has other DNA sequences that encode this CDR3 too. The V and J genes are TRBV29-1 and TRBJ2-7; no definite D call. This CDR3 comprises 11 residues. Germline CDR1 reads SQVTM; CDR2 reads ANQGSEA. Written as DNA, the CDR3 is TGCAGCGTTGATTCGGGTTACGAGCAATACTTC. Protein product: CSVDSGYEQYF.

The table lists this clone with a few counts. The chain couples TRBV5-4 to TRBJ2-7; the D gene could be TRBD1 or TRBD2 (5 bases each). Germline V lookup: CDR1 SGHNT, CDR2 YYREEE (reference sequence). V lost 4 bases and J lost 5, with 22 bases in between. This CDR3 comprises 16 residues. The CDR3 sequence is CASSQDEGQGVDEQYF. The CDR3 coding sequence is TGTGCCAGCAGCCAAGACGAGGGGCAGGGCGTCGACGAGCAGTACTTC.

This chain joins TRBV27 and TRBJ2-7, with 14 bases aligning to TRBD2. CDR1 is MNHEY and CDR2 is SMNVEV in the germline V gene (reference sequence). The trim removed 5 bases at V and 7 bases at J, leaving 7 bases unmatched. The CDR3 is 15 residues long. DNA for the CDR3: TGTGCCAGCAGTGTAGGGACTAGCGGGAGTGGGGAGCAGTACTTC. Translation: CASSVGTSGSGEQYF.

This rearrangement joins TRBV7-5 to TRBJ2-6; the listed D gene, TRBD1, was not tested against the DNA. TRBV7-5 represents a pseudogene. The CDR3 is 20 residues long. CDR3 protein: CVRSLAEQGVTDSGANVLTF. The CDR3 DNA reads TGTGTCAGAAGCTTAGCGGAACAGGGGGTAACGGACTCTGGGGCCAACGTCCTGACTTTC.

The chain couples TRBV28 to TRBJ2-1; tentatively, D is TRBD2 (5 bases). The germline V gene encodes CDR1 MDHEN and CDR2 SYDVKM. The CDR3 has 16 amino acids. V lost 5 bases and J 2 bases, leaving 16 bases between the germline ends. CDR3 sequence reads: CASSPFAGSTYNEQFF. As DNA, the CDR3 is TGTGCCAGCAGTCCTTTTGCGGGTAGCACCTACAATGAGCAGTTCTTC.

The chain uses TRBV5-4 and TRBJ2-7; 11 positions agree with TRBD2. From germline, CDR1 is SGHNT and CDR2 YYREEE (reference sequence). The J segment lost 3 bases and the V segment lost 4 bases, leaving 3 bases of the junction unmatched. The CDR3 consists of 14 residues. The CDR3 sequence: CASSTTSGNYEQYF. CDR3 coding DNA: TGTGCCAGCAGCACGACTAGCGGGAACTACGAGCAGTACTTC. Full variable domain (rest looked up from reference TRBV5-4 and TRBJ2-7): ETGVTQSPTHLIKTRGQQVTLRCSSQSGHNTVSWYQQALGQGPQFIFQYYREEENGRGNFPPRFSGLQFPNYSSELNVNALELDDSALYLCASSTTSGNYEQYFGPGTRLTVT.